This passage covers 24 T cell receptor beta chains from one sample sequenced in a study of blood T cell repertoires in COVID-19. Clones were sequenced by immunoSEQ multiplex PCR, and TCRdb holds only the in-frame ones, with some missing. The sample lists 200,000 or so clones, about 80% occurring once. Material for sequencing was peripheral blood. The receptor source for this set is a human donor with acute or convalescent COVID-19. The donor label of this sample is uncertain.

The sample holds one count of this clone. In DNA form, the CDR3 reads TGTGCCACCAGTGACCCACGAGGGGAGACCCAGTACTTC. Translated, it gives CATSDPRGETQYF. V gene TRBV24-1 combines with J gene TRBJ2-5, with a possible D match to TRBD2 (5 bases). The V and J ends lost 4 bases and 5 bases respectively, with 10 bases between them. Germline CDR1 KGHDR, CDR2 SFDVKD. CDR3 size: 13 residues.

The V gene is TRBV7-3, the J gene TRBJ2-1, with 10 bases identical to TRBD2. The CDR3 extends over 14 amino acids. The germline V gene encodes CDR1 SGHTA and CDR2 FQGTGA. V lost 5 bases and J lost 5; bases outside the gene matches: 3. This CDR3 reads CASSTGLANNEQFF. The CDR3 DNA follows: TGTGCCAGCAGCACGGGACTAGCGAACAATGAGCAGTTCTTC.

The chain has TRBV2 and TRBJ1-1; D not certain. Trimming took 2 bases from V and 7 from J, leaving 14 bases between them. In germline, CDR1 is SNHLY, CDR2 FYNNEI. This CDR3 spans 14 amino acids. In DNA, the CDR3 is TGTGCCAGCAGTGAACATCGCAGCACGGGTGAAGCTTTCTTT. Protein product: CASSEHRSTGEAFF.

The rearrangement joins TRBV5-1 to TRBJ1-5; D unclear. V dropped 0 bases and J dropped 4 bases, with 5 bases sitting between them. Germline CDR1 reads SGHRS; CDR2 reads YFSETQ. This CDR3 comprises 13 residues. CDR3: CASSLAPNQPQHF. In DNA form, the CDR3 reads TGCGCCAGCAGCTTGGCCCCAAATCAGCCCCAGCATTTT.

This clone was seen a few times. The chain carries TRBV7-6 and TRBJ2-7; TRBD2 matches at 14 bases. This CDR3 spans 15 amino acids. The V gene end was trimmed by 6 bases and the J gene end by 6 bases; junction bases not matched to a gene: 7. Germline loops: CDR1 SGHVS, CDR2 FNYEAQ. This CDR3 reads CASSQTGTSGGEQYF. CDR3 DNA sequence: TGTGCCAGCAGTCAAACCGGGACTAGCGGGGGCGAGCAGTACTTC.

The chain combines TRBV30 with TRBJ1-2, with TRBD1 matching 8 bases. V shed 3 bases and J 7 bases; nucleotides not matched to a gene: 7. Per the germline V gene, CDR1 is GTSNPN and CDR2 is SVGIG (reference sequence). The CDR3 is 13 amino acids. The CDR3, as DNA: TGTGCCTGGAGGGAACAGGGGGAGATTGGCTACACCTTC. This codes for CAWREQGEIGYTF.

The chain links TRBV7-9 to TRBJ2-2, with a tentative D call TRBD1 (6 bases). Germline CDR1 reads SEHNR; CDR2 reads FQNEAQ (reference sequence). The CDR3 consists of 14 residues. V shed 5 bases and J shed 3 bases, with 10 bases lying between them. CDR3 loop: CASSLDRYTGELFF. DNA for the CDR3: TGTGCCAGCAGCCTGGACAGATACACCGGGGAGCTGTTTTTT. Based on the CDR3 plus reference TRBV7-9 and TRBJ2-2, the full variable domain is DTGVSQNPRHKITKRGQNVTFRCDPISEHNRLYWYRQTLGQGPEFLTYFQNEAQLEKSRLLSDRFSAERPKGSFSTLEIQRTEQGDSAMYLCASSLDRYTGELFFGEGSRLTVL.

The chain carries TRBV28 and TRBJ1-2, with 7 nucleotides matching TRBD1. This CDR3 has 15 residues. The germline gives CDR1 MDHEN, CDR2 SYDVKM. The V gene end was trimmed by 4 bases and the J gene end by 0 bases; junction bases not matched to a gene: 5. The CDR3 region has the DNA TGTGCCAGCAGTTCGCCCGGGACAGCTAACTATGGCTACACCTTC. Translated: CASSSPGTANYGYTF.

The chain carries TRBV12-3 or TRBV12-4 and TRBJ2-2; D gene unclear. The CDR3 has 11 amino acids. Trimming removed 3 bases at V and 7 bases at J, with 3 bases between. The CDR3 region is CASSFIGELFF. For the CDR3, the DNA is TGTGCCAGCAGTTTCATCGGGGAGCTGTTTTTT.

In DNA form, the CDR3 reads TGTGCCAGCAGCGCCTGGACTAGCGTTAGAGGAGATACGCAGTATTTT. This encodes CASSAWTSVRGDTQYF. V usage is TRBV7-8 and J usage is TRBJ2-3; the match to TRBD2 covers 9 bases. The CDR3 is made up of 16 amino acids. CDR1 and CDR2 from the germline V gene are SGHVS and FQNEAQ. J lost 5 bases, V lost 5 bases, and 11 bases had no gene match.

The chain has TRBV5-1 and TRBJ1-5; D perhaps matches TRBD1 (5 bases). Germline assignment: CDR1 SGHRS and CDR2 YFSETQ. The V and J ends lost 4 bases and 0 bases respectively, with 17 bases between them. This CDR3 region has 17 residues. Here the CDR3 DNA reads TGCGCCAGCAGCGCGGGACTTACTGCGGATAGCAATCAGCCCCAGCATTTT. Translated, it gives CASSAGLTADSNQPQHF.

The chain uses TRBV27 and TRBJ2-1; a weak D match, TRBD1 (5 bases). From germline, CDR1 is MNHEY and CDR2 SMNVEV (reference sequence). The CDR3 sequence is 15 residues long. Between the trimmed V and J ends, which lost 5 bases and 5 bases, there was a span of 16 bases. The CDR3 DNA reads as TGTGCCAGCAGTCGACTGGGTGACAGAGACAATGAGCAGTTCTTC. This gives the protein CASSRLGDRDNEQFF.

In this sample, this clone turned up a few times. The CDR3 bases are TGCGCCAGCAGCCCTGGGGACAGCCGTAATGAAAAACTGTTTTTT. This sequence encodes CASSPGDSRNEKLFF. The V gene is TRBV5-1, the J gene TRBJ1-4, with TRBD1 matching 7 bases. The J segment lost 4 bases and the V segment lost 4 bases, leaving 7 bases of the junction unmatched. The CDR3 is 15 residues long. Per germline, CDR1 SGHRS and CDR2 YFSETQ.

With regard to this clone: This sample also contains other DNA sequences that code for the same CDR3. V is TRBV11-2 and J is TRBJ1-5; no definite D call. In germline, CDR1 is SGHAT, CDR2 FQNNGV. V lost 0 bases, J lost 5 bases, and 5 bases lay in between. This CDR3 has 13 residues. CDR3 residues: CASSLDRDQPQHF. The CDR3, as DNA: TGTGCCAGCAGCTTAGATCGCGATCAGCCCCAGCATTTT.

The gene calls are TRBV5-1 and TRBJ2-3; TRBD1 matches at 7 bases. Germline CDR1 reads SGHRS; CDR2 reads YFSETQ. The CDR3 is 13 amino acids. With 0 bases clipped from V and 6 bases from J, the junction kept 1 base outside the gene matches. In DNA, the CDR3 is TGCGCCAGCAGCTTGGGGACAGGTGATACGCAGTATTTT. It yields the protein CASSLGTGDTQYF.

Only one count was recorded for this clone. The chain combines TRBV28 with TRBJ1-2; 12 bases fit TRBD1. This CDR3 is built from 17 residues. CDR1 is MDHEN and CDR2 is SYDVKM in the germline V gene. V gave up 5 bases and J gave up 2 bases; unmatched junction bases: 9. Here the CDR3 reads CASSLSFGTGGNYGYTF. The CDR3 coding sequence is TGTGCCAGCAGTCTGTCCTTTGGGACAGGGGGCAACTATGGCTACACCTTC.

Points on this clone: Other DNA variants within this sample encode the same CDR3. The chain links TRBV5-1 to TRBJ1-2; D not resolved. Trimming pared 2 bases from V and 5 bases from J, leaving 7 bases between. CDR3 length: 12 residues. Germline CDR1 is SGHRS and CDR2 is YFSETQ. As DNA, the CDR3 is TGCGCCAGCAGCTTCGGAGATTATGGCTACACCTTC. Protein product: CASSFGDYGYTF. The full variable domain, rest sourced from reference TRBV5-1 and TRBJ1-2, is KAGVTQTPRYLIKTRGQQVTLSCSPISGHRSVSWYQQTPGQGLQFLFEYFSETQRNKGNFPGRFSGRQFSNSRSEMNVSTLELGDSALYLCASSFGDYGYTFGSGTRLTVV.

This clone was seen just once. DNA of the CDR3: TGTGCCAGCAGCCCCCGTAAGGGGCTACTAAAGGGGTCCTACGAGCAGTACTTC. It translates to CASSPRKGLLKGSYEQYF. This sequence joins TRBV27 and TRBJ2-7, with D perhaps matching TRBD1 (5 bases). The CDR3 extends over 18 amino acids. Trimming pared 6 bases from V and 1 base from J, leaving 25 bases between. Germline V gene lookup returns CDR1 MNHEY and CDR2 SMNVEV (reference sequence).

The V call is TRBV10-1, the J call TRBJ2-7, with a weak D call TRBD1 (5 bases). The V gene's germline CDR1 is WNHNN and CDR2 SYGVQD (reference sequence). CDR3 length equals 15 residues. Trimming pared 2 bases from V and 5 bases from J, leaving 16 bases between. CDR3 bases: TGCGCCAGCAGTGAGAGTCCCAGGACAACGGACGAGCAGTACTTC. This sequence encodes CASSESPRTTDEQYF.

The rearrangement links TRBV19 to TRBJ2-7; 9 nucleotides match TRBD1. The CDR3 is 14 amino acids. CDR1 LNHDA and CDR2 SQIVND come from the germline V gene (reference sequence). The J segment lost 1 base and the V segment lost 5 bases, leaving 3 bases of the junction unmatched. The CDR3 sequence is CASSVGTGSYEQYF. For the CDR3, the DNA is TGTGCCAGTAGTGTCGGGACAGGGTCCTACGAGCAGTACTTC.

The V gene is TRBV28, the J gene TRBJ2-1, with TRBD2 matching over 8 bases. The V and J ends lost 8 bases and 2 bases, in that order; junction bases with no gene match: 11. This CDR3 contains 16 residues. Germline loops: CDR1 MDHEN, CDR2 SYDVKM. CDR3 residues: CASEGLAGGAYNEQFF. CDR3 DNA sequence: TGTGCCAGCGAAGGACTAGCCGGAGGTGCCTACAATGAGCAGTTCTTC.

This clone came up once. The chain recombines TRBV5-6 with TRBJ1-1; a possible D gene is TRBD1 (6 bases). The V end was cut by 1 base, the J end by 1 base, with 17 bases between. The CDR3 consists of 17 residues. Per germline, CDR1 SGHDT and CDR2 YYEEEE. The CDR3 DNA follows: TGTGCCAGCAGCTTGCGGTACAGGGTCCCCCCGAACACTGAAGCTTTCTTT. This gives the protein CASSLRYRVPPNTEAFF.

The chain combines TRBV2 with TRBJ2-7, with 7 bases that match TRBD1. The CDR3 runs 15 residues. With V trimmed by 6 bases and J by 0 bases, 8 bases remained unmatched. From germline, CDR1 is SNHLY and CDR2 FYNNEI. CDR3 DNA: TGTGCCAGCAGACAACTTGACAGGGACTCCTACGAGCAGTACTTC. This codes for CASRQLDRDSYEQYF.

The chain couples TRBV7-8 to TRBJ1-1; D not resolved. Germline CDR1 and CDR2: SGHVS and FQNEAQ. The CDR3 contains 13 residues. With 5 bases removed from V and 3 bases from J, the gap between germline ends came to 10 bases. The CDR3 region is CASSQAGYTEAFF. The DNA for the CDR3 is TGTGCCAGCAGCCAGGCGGGGTACACTGAAGCTTTCTTT.